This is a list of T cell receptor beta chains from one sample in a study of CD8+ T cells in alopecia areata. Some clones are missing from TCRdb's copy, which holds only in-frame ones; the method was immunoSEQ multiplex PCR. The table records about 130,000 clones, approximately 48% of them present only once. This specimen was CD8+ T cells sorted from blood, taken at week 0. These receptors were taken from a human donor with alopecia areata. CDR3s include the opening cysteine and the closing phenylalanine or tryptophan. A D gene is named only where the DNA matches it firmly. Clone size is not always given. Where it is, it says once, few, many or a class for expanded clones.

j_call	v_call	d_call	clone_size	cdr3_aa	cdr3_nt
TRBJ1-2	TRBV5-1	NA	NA	CASSLEMRGWGGYTF	TGCGCCAGCAGCTTGGAGATGCGGGGTTGGGGTGGCTACACCTTC
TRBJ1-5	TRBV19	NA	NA	CASSIVFTGNQPQHF	TGTGCCAGTAGTATAGTCTTCACAGGGAATCAGCCCCAGCATTTT
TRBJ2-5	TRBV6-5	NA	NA	CASSYVGAETQYF	TGTGCCAGCAGTTACGTGGGGGCGGAGACCCAGTACTTC
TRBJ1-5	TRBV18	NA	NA	CASSPRDRSSNQPQHF	TGTGCCAGCTCACCACGAGACCGTTCAAGCAATCAGCCCCAGCATTTT
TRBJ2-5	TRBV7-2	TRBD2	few	CASSPGLVGGAETQYF	TGTGCCAGCAGCCCGGGACTAGTGGGGGGGGCGGAGACCCAGTACTTC
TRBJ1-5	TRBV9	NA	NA	CASSAGHSNQPQHF	TGTGCCAGCAGCGCCGGACACAGCAATCAGCCCCAGCATTTT
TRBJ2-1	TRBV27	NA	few	CASSGDSLNEQFF	TGTGCCAGCAGCGGGGACTCCCTCAATGAGCAGTTCTTC
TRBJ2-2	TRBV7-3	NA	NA	CASSLPSAYPTGELFF	TGTGCCAGCAGCTTACCCAGCGCCTATCCCACCGGGGAGCTGTTTTTT
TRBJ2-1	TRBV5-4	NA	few	CASSFRRDEQFF	TGTGCCAGCAGCTTTCGTAGGGATGAGCAGTTCTTC
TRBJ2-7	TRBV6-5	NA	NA	CASRDTTFYEQYF	TGTGCCAGCAGGGACACCACCTTCTACGAGCAGTACTTC
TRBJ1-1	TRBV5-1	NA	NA	CASSPGHIEDTEAFF	TGTGCCAGCAGCCCAGGACACATCGAGGACACTGAAGCTTTCTTT
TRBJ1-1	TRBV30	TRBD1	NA	CAWATGDTEAFF	TGTGCCTGGGCGACAGGGGACACTGAAGCTTTCTTT
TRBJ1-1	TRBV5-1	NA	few	CASSLTSSNTEAFF	TGCGCCAGCAGCTTGACATCCTCTAACACTGAAGCTTTCTTT
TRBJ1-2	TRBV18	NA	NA	CASSPGGNYGYTF	TGTGCCAGCTCACCGGGGGGGAACTATGGCTACACCTTC
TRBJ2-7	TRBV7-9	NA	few	CASSARQEPYEQYF	TGTGCCAGCAGCGCACGACAGGAACCCTACGAGCAGTACTTC
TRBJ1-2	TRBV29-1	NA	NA	CSAVPQQGRYGYTF	TGCAGCGCTGTTCCTCAACAGGGACGATATGGCTACACCTTC
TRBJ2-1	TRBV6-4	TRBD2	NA	CASSDRSAGGPNEQFF	TGTGCCAGCAGTGATCGGTCGGCGGGGGGGCCCAATGAGCAGTTCTTC
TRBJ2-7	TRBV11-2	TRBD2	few	CATDVGGGTYEQYF	TGTGCCACTGACGTTGGCGGGGGGACCTACGAGCAGTACTTC
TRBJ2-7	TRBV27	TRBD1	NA	CASSPDRANEQYF	TGTGCCAGCAGCCCTGACAGGGCCAACGAGCAGTACTTC
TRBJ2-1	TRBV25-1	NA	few	CASRWTHEQFF	TGTGCCAGCAGGTGGACGCATGAGCAGTTCTTC
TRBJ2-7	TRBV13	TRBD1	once	CASSPTGTYEQYF	TGTGCCAGCAGCCCGACAGGGACCTACGAGCAGTACTTC
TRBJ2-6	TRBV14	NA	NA	CASSYGAPGANVLTF	TGTGCCAGCAGCTACGGGGCTCCTGGGGCCAACGTCCTGACTTTC
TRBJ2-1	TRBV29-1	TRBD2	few	CSPPDRLAGEVYYNEQFF	TGCAGCCCGCCGGACCGGCTAGCGGGGGAGGTATACTACAATGAGCAGTTCTTC
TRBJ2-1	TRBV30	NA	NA	CAWSLGPWNEQFF	TGTGCCTGGAGCCTTGGGCCTTGGAATGAGCAGTTCTTC
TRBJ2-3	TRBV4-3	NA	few	CASSQGEEGTDTQYF	TGCGCCAGCAGCCAAGGGGAGGAAGGGACAGATACGCAGTATTTT
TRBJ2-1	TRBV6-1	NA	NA	CASSLSVGFNEQFF	TGTGCCAGCAGCCTTTCCGTTGGATTCAATGAGCAGTTCTTC
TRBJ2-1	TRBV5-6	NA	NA	CASSLELGERAYNEQFF	TGTGCCAGCAGCTTGGAGTTAGGCGAGAGGGCCTACAATGAGCAGTTCTTC
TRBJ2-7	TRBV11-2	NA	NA	CADSDGSYEQYF	TGTGCCGATTCGGACGGTTCCTACGAGCAGTACTTC
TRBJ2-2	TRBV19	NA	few	CASRGGDVYTGELFF	TGTGCCAGTAGGGGAGGAGACGTCTACACCGGGGAGCTGTTTTTT
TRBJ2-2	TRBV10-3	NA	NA	CAISERNTGELFF	TGTGCCATCAGTGAGAGGAACACCGGGGAGCTGTTTTTT